Listed below are T cell receptor beta chains from one sample, sequenced in a study of T cells after yellow fever vaccination. TCRdb re-analysed the 5' RACE reads in MiXCR, keeping a single row per CDR3 protein. The sample carries about 580,000 distinct CDR3 sequences, around a sixth recorded once. The starting material was PBMCs, obtained 4 to 6 days after the first yellow fever vaccination. All receptors come from a man younger than 35 who received the YFV17D yellow fever vaccine. The CDR3 runs from the conserved cysteine through the conserved F or W. A D gene is named only where the DNA matches it firmly. Expanded clones are given a class, and other clones once, few, many or no size at all.

J gene: TRBJ2-2
CDR3 length: 15
D gene: NA
V gene: TRBV7-9
clone size: few
CDR3 protein: CASSPFSGNTGELFF
CDR3 DNA: TGTGCCAGCAGCCCGTTCAGTGGGAACACCGGGGAGCTGTTTTTT

J gene: TRBJ2-3
CDR3 length: 15
D gene: NA
V gene: TRBV2
clone size: NA
CDR3 protein: CASIGGAYRTDTQYF
CDR3 DNA: TGTGCCAGCATTGGGGGGGCCTACCGCACAGATACGCAGTATTTT

J gene: TRBJ1-5
CDR3 length: 15
D gene: NA
V gene: TRBV7-2
clone size: few
CDR3 protein: CASSGGTSSNQPQHF
CDR3 DNA: TGTGCCAGCAGCGGGGGGACGAGTAGCAATCAGCCCCAGCATTTT

J gene: TRBJ1-6
CDR3 length: 17
D gene: NA
V gene: TRBV4-3
clone size: few
CDR3 protein: CASSQNFVGADNSPLHF
CDR3 DNA: TGCGCCAGCAGCCAAAACTTTGTAGGGGCTGATAATTCACCCCTCCACTTT

J gene: TRBJ2-5
CDR3 length: 18
D gene: NA
V gene: TRBV4-1
clone size: few
CDR3 protein: CASSQVELADSVAETQYF
CDR3 DNA: TGCGCCAGCAGCCAGGTGGAATTAGCGGACTCGGTCGCAGAGACCCAGTACTTC

J gene: TRBJ2-1
CDR3 length: 14
D gene: NA
V gene: TRBV5-1
clone size: NA
CDR3 protein: CASSLGAQQNEQFF
CDR3 DNA: TGCGCCAGCAGCTTGGGTGCGCAGCAGAATGAGCAGTTCTTC

J gene: TRBJ2-1
CDR3 length: 15
D gene: NA
V gene: TRBV19
clone size: few
CDR3 protein: CASREAHISYNEQFF
CDR3 DNA: TGTGCCAGTAGAGAGGCTCATATCTCCTACAATGAGCAGTTCTTC

J gene: TRBJ1-1
CDR3 length: 15
D gene: NA
V gene: TRBV9
clone size: NA
CDR3 protein: CASSVVGELNTEAFF
CDR3 DNA: TGTGCCAGCAGCGTAGTGGGGGAGCTGAACACTGAAGCTTTCTTT

J gene: TRBJ1-1
CDR3 length: 13
D gene: NA
V gene: TRBV5-5
clone size: NA
CDR3 protein: CASSLSTRPEAFF
CDR3 DNA: TGTGCCAGCAGCTTGTCCACGCGTCCTGAAGCTTTCTTT

J gene: TRBJ1-1
CDR3 length: 13
D gene: TRBD1
V gene: TRBV12-3/TRBV12-4
clone size: NA
CDR3 protein: CASSPRTGAEAFF
CDR3 DNA: TGTGCCAGCAGTCCGCGGACAGGGGCTGAAGCTTTCTTT

J gene: TRBJ2-1
CDR3 length: 11
D gene: NA
V gene: TRBV6-2/TRBV6-3
clone size: once
CDR3 protein: CASSAHNEQFF
CDR3 DNA: TGTGCCAGCAGCGCTCACAATGAGCAGTTCTTC

J gene: TRBJ1-4
CDR3 length: 16
D gene: NA
V gene: TRBV2
clone size: NA
CDR3 protein: CASSDLGSSTNEKLFF
CDR3 DNA: TGTGCCAGCAGTGACCTCGGCAGCTCAACTAATGAAAAACTGTTTTTT

J gene: TRBJ2-5
CDR3 length: 15
D gene: TRBD2
V gene: TRBV6-2/TRBV6-3
clone size: few
CDR3 protein: CASRRTSGGIKTQYF
CDR3 DNA: TGTGCCAGCCGGAGGACTAGCGGGGGGATAAAGACCCAGTACTTC

J gene: TRBJ2-5
CDR3 length: 14
D gene: TRBD1
V gene: TRBV7-6
clone size: few
CDR3 protein: CASSAQGAAETQYF
CDR3 DNA: TGTGCCAGCAGCGCACAGGGGGCGGCGGAGACCCAGTACTTC

J gene: TRBJ2-7
CDR3 length: 14
D gene: NA
V gene: TRBV6-1
clone size: NA
CDR3 protein: CASTPEIRGYEQYF
CDR3 DNA: TGTGCCAGCACCCCAGAAATTCGGGGTTACGAGCAGTACTTC

J gene: TRBJ1-1
CDR3 length: 13
D gene: NA
V gene: TRBV4-2
clone size: once
CDR3 protein: CASSHPRGTEAFF
CDR3 DNA: TGTGCCAGCAGTCACCCCAGGGGCACTGAAGCTTTCTTT

J gene: TRBJ2-3
CDR3 length: 15
D gene: NA
V gene: TRBV11-2
clone size: many
CDR3 protein: CASSLGGSSTDTQYF
CDR3 DNA: TGTGCCAGCAGCTTAGGCGGGTCTAGCACAGATACGCAGTATTTT

J gene: TRBJ2-5
CDR3 length: 19
D gene: NA
V gene: TRBV4-3
clone size: few
CDR3 protein: CASSQGTALSGGDQETQYF
CDR3 DNA: TGCGCCAGCAGCCAAGGGACTGCTTTATCTGGAGGGGATCAAGAGACCCAGTACTTC

J gene: TRBJ2-5
CDR3 length: 13
D gene: TRBD2
V gene: TRBV30
clone size: NA
CDR3 protein: CAWTSGGRVTQYF
CDR3 DNA: TGTGCCTGGACTAGCGGGGGTCGGGTTACCCAGTACTTC

J gene: TRBJ1-1
CDR3 length: 13
D gene: NA
V gene: TRBV20-1
clone size: few
CDR3 protein: CSAMDRGGTEAFF
CDR3 DNA: TGCAGTGCTATGGACCGGGGGGGCACTGAAGCTTTCTTT

J gene: TRBJ2-1
CDR3 length: 21
D gene: TRBD2
V gene: TRBV10-3
clone size: few
CDR3 protein: CAITKNPGTSGGQSSYNEQFF
CDR3 DNA: TGTGCCATCACCAAAAATCCCGGGACTAGCGGGGGCCAGAGCTCCTACAATGAGCAGTTCTTC

J gene: TRBJ1-3
CDR3 length: 14
D gene: NA
V gene: TRBV7-2
clone size: NA
CDR3 protein: CASTDLSSGNTIYF
CDR3 DNA: TGTGCCAGCACTGACCTCTCCTCTGGAAACACCATATATTTT

J gene: TRBJ2-1
CDR3 length: 18
D gene: TRBD2
V gene: TRBV7-6
clone size: few
CDR3 protein: CASSPGGLAGNSYNEQFF
CDR3 DNA: TGTGCCAGCAGCCCAGGGGGACTAGCGGGAAACTCCTACAATGAGCAGTTCTTC

J gene: TRBJ1-1
CDR3 length: 17
D gene: NA
V gene: TRBV7-6
clone size: NA
CDR3 protein: CASSLAPLQEPNTEAFF
CDR3 DNA: TGTGCCAGCAGCTTAGCTCCCTTGCAGGAACCTAACACTGAAGCTTTCTTT